This T cell receptor beta chain was captured in a study of T cells in Graves' hyperthyroidism and ophthalmopathy. This clonotype has only a few counts. The antigen is unknown. This CDR3 has 14 amino acids. Trimming cost V 2 bases and J 4 bases, with 9 bases left between them. Germline V gene data show CDR1 as MDHEN and CDR2 as SYDVKM. Under 12 ml fresh peripheral blood yielded the PBMCs. Study-level results: Among thyroid clonotypes expanded above 0.001, most also appeared in blood. In simple terms, a model built on 13 V-J features told ophthalmopathy apart from stable hyperthyroidism. Median prediction lead before ophthalmopathy onset was about 6.3 months with the model.

From RNA transcripts, TCR beta CDR3 regions were amplified. Using the HTBI primer set, a first-round RT-PCR was run on the TCR CDR3. TCRdb recomputed calls from the multiplex PCR reads with MiXCR, one row per CDR3 protein. Here the sample spans fewer than 650,000 distinct CDR3 sequences, roughly 14% being singletons. The sequenced sample was blood. J is TRBJ1-5 and V is TRBV28, with D uncertain. The origin of this receptor is a middle-aged woman with Graves' ophthalmopathy. The CDR3 reads CASSLIGLNQPQHF. In DNA form, the CDR3 reads TGTGCCAGCAGTTTAATAGGGTTGAATCAGCCCCAGCATTTT.